Listed below are T cell receptor beta chains from one sample, sequenced in a study of blood T cell repertoires in COVID-19. The protocol was immunoSEQ multiplex PCR, while the TCRdb copy is restricted to in-frame clones and leaves out a portion. The data show over 150,000 clones, 85% seen once. Sequenced sample: peripheral blood. The receptor source for this set is a man aged 40-55 years with acute or convalescent COVID-19. CDR3s include the opening cysteine and the closing phenylalanine or tryptophan. Each record gives: V gene, D gene, J gene, clone size, CDR3 DNA, CDR3 protein. The D gene is left open where the match is weak. Clone size is given for some rows only: seen once, a few or many times, or a class if the clone is expanded.

TRBV9,.,TRBJ1-2,.,TGTGCCAGCAGCGGAGCTTCCATGTCCGCCCAAAACTATGGCTACACCTTC,CASSGASMSAQNYGYTF
TRBV5-5,TRBD2,TRBJ2-1,.,TGTGCCAGCAGCCAAACTAGCGGGGAGTTCTTC,CASSQTSGEFF
TRBV28,.,TRBJ2-3,.,TGTGCCAGCAGTTTATGGACAGCTAGCACAGATACGCAGTATTTT,CASSLWTASTDTQYF
TRBV19,.,TRBJ1-1,.,TGTGCCAGTAGTATAGCCCGGACACACACTGAAGCTTTCTTT,CASSIARTHTEAFF
TRBV5-1,TRBD1,TRBJ2-7,.,TGCGCCAGCAGCTTGCCCCAACTCCGACAGGGATTCTCCTACGAGCAGTACTTC,CASSLPQLRQGFSYEQYF
TRBV13,TRBD2,TRBJ2-2,.,TGTGCCAGCAGCCAACATCTAAAAGCGGGGTTGAACACCGGGGAGCTGTTTTTT,CASSQHLKAGLNTGELFF
TRBV3-1/TRBV3-2,TRBD2,TRBJ2-1,.,TGTGCCAGCAGCCCAAGGGGAAGCGGGGGGACCTTAGCGGTCTTC,CASSPRGSGGTLAVF
TRBV27,.,TRBJ1-2,.,TGTGCCAGCAGTTTATCCGCGGCTAGGAGTGATGGCTACACCTTC,CASSLSAARSDGYTF
TRBV11-2,.,TRBJ2-5,once,TGTGCCAGCAGCTTAGGGCCGGGGGGCCCCCAAGAGACCCAGTACTTC,CASSLGPGGPQETQYF
TRBV5-1,TRBD1,TRBJ2-7,.,TGCGCCAGCAGCCCCGGGACAGGGGGATCCGAGCAGTACTTC,CASSPGTGGSEQYF
TRBV7-3,.,TRBJ2-1,.,TGTGCCAGCAGCTTAGGGACAGCGGGCCACAATGAGCAGTTCTTC,CASSLGTAGHNEQFF
TRBV28,.,TRBJ1-5,.,TGTGCCAGCAGGAAAAGTCAGGGCCGGGATCAGCCCCAGCATTTT,CASRKSQGRDQPQHF
TRBV2,.,TRBJ1-6,.,TGTGCCAGCAGCGCAGCGGTTCTTAATTCACCCCTCCACTTT,CASSAAVLNSPLHF
TRBV18,TRBD2,TRBJ2-5,.,TGTGCCAGCTCAATGGGACTAGCACAAGAGACCCAGTACTTC,CASSMGLAQETQYF
TRBV6-5,TRBD1,TRBJ1-3,.,TGTGCCAGCAGTAGAACAGGGGGCCACACCATATATTTT,CASSRTGGHTIYF
TRBV7-2,.,TRBJ2-4,.,TGTGCCAGCAGCTTAGGGGGGGTAGCCAAAAACATTCAGTACTTC,CASSLGGVAKNIQYF
TRBV15,.,TRBJ2-2,.,TGTGCCACCAGCAGAGGCGACCCTGGGGGGACCGGGGAGCTGTTTTTT,CATSRGDPGGTGELFF
TRBV5-5,.,TRBJ2-7,.,TGTGCCAGCAGCTTGGCGTTGGGGCGGTACGAGCAGTACTTC,CASSLALGRYEQYF
TRBV5-4,TRBD1,TRBJ2-2,.,TGTGCCAGCAGCAGGCAAGGACAGGTCACCGGGGAGCTGTTTTTT,CASSRQGQVTGELFF
TRBV10-3,.,TRBJ1-4,.,TGTGCCATCAGTGAAACGGTTGATGAAAAACTGTTTTTT,CAISETVDEKLFF
TRBV3-1/TRBV3-2,TRBD2,TRBJ2-7,.,TGTGCCAGCAGCCCGGGGGGGCCCTACGAGCAGTACTTC,CASSPGGPYEQYF
TRBV9,.,TRBJ1-3,.,TGTGCCAGCAGCGCCTCAACAGTGCTCTCTGGAAACACCATATATTTT,CASSASTVLSGNTIYF
TRBV18,TRBD1,TRBJ1-4,.,TGTGCCAGCTCACCACCAACAGGGGAGAGGGGCGAAAAACTGTTTTTT,CASSPPTGERGEKLFF
TRBV3-1/TRBV3-2,TRBD1,TRBJ1-1,.,TGTGCCAGCACCGGGACAGGCTTAGGGAACACTGAAGCTTTCTTT,CASTGTGLGNTEAFF
TRBV5-6,.,TRBJ2-5,.,TGTGCCAGCAGCTTGCGGGAACAGACGTACCAAGAGACCCAGTACTTC,CASSLREQTYQETQYF
TRBV6-2/TRBV6-3,.,TRBJ2-3,.,TGTGCCAGCAGACCTCTAGGGGGCACAGATACGCAGTATTTT,CASRPLGGTDTQYF
TRBV5-6,.,TRBJ2-2,.,TGTGCCAGCAGCTTGCTACAGGGATCCGGGGAGCTGTTTTTT,CASSLLQGSGELFF
TRBV18,TRBD2,TRBJ2-7,.,TGTGCCAGCTCACCGCCCCTAGCGGGGGGGCCGTACGAGCAGTACTTC,CASSPPLAGGPYEQYF
TRBV18,.,TRBJ1-5,once,TGTGCCAGCTCAGTCGAGCATAGCAATCAGCCCCAGCATTTT,CASSVEHSNQPQHF
TRBV11-2,TRBD1,TRBJ2-1,few,TGTGCCAGCAGCTTAGGGGGGGACAGGGGGCATGAGCAGTTCTTC,CASSLGGDRGHEQFF
TRBV7-9,TRBD1,TRBJ1-3,.,TGTGCCAGCAGTCCAAGGACAGGGGGCTTTGGAAACACCATATATTTT,CASSPRTGGFGNTIYF
TRBV7-9,.,TRBJ1-1,.,TGTGCCAGCAGCCCCCAGGGAGGTAACACTGAAGCTTTCTTT,CASSPQGGNTEAFF
TRBV3-1/TRBV3-2,.,TRBJ2-7,few,TGTGCCAGCAGCCAAGACGCTAGCGCGGCCGAGCAGTACTTC,CASSQDASAAEQYF
TRBV19,.,TRBJ1-3,.,TGTGCCAGTAGTACCCCGGGGGGGAACTCTGGAAACACCATATATTTT,CASSTPGGNSGNTIYF
TRBV19,TRBD1,TRBJ1-4,.,TGTGCCAGTAGTATAGACGGGACAGGATCACTCCAAGAAAAACTGTTTTTT,CASSIDGTGSLQEKLFF
TRBV5-4,TRBD2,TRBJ2-1,.,TGTGCCAGCGGATCGAGCGGGGGAGGGAATGAGCAGTTCTTC,CASGSSGGGNEQFF
TRBV6-2/TRBV6-3,.,TRBJ2-3,.,TGTGCCAGCAGTTACCGGATCACCGAGGGCACAGATACGCAGTATTTT,CASSYRITEGTDTQYF
TRBV10-3,TRBD2,TRBJ2-1,.,TGTGCCATCAAGGGGCTAGCGGGGGACAATGAGCAGTTCTTC,CAIKGLAGDNEQFF
TRBV2,.,TRBJ2-3,.,TGTGCCAGCAGTGCCGGGACTGTCAGCACAGATACGCAGTATTTT,CASSAGTVSTDTQYF
TRBV6-1,.,TRBJ1-3,.,TGTGCCAGCAGTTCACTGAGCTCTGGAAACACCATATATTTT,CASSSLSSGNTIYF
TRBV12-3/TRBV12-4,.,TRBJ2-5,.,TGTGCCAGCAGTTTAGCGGGGGGAGAGACCCAGTACTTC,CASSLAGGETQYF
TRBV7-2,.,TRBJ2-1,.,TGTGCCAGCAGCCCCTCCGCTAGCCCCTACAATGAGCAGTTCTTC,CASSPSASPYNEQFF
TRBV2,.,TRBJ2-7,.,TGTGCCAGCACCAAGAGAAGAGACACGTCCTCCTACGAGCAGTACTTC,CASTKRRDTSSYEQYF
TRBV14,.,TRBJ1-1,.,TGTGCCAGCAGCCAAATGGGGCATTCCGCTGAAGCTTTCTTT,CASSQMGHSAEAFF
TRBV29-1,TRBD2,TRBJ2-7,.,TGCAGCGTTGCGAGCGGGGAATACGAGCAGTACTTC,CSVASGEYEQYF
TRBV9,.,TRBJ1-1,.,TGTGCCAGCAGCCCTGGGACCCCAGGGGCTGAAGCTTTCTTT,CASSPGTPGAEAFF
TRBV28,TRBD1,TRBJ1-1,.,TGTGCCAGCAGTTTCTCCGGGGGACAGGGGTCCTTT,CASSFSGGQGSF
TRBV18,TRBD1,TRBJ1-1,few,TGTGCCAGCTCATATAATATTAGGGACAGGTCCCTGAACACTGAAGCTTTCTTT,CASSYNIRDRSLNTEAFF
TRBV30,.,TRBJ1-3,.,TGTGCCTGGAGTGTTGACTCCGGATTCTCTGGAAACACCATATATTTT,CAWSVDSGFSGNTIYF
TRBV3-1/TRBV3-2,TRBD1,TRBJ1-2,.,TGTGCCAGCAGCTCAGGGGGAGGCGGCTATGGCTACACCTTC,CASSSGGGGYGYTF
TRBV30,.,TRBJ1-4,few,TGTGCCTGGAGTTTTACTGGGGGGGGTGATGAAAAACTGTTTTTT,CAWSFTGGGDEKLFF
TRBV11-3,.,TRBJ2-5,.,TGTGCCAGCAGCTTATTTACAAGTGACCAAGAGACCCAGTACTTC,CASSLFTSDQETQYF
TRBV5-6,TRBD1,TRBJ1-6,.,TGTGCCAGCAGCTTACCCAGGGGGGACTCACCCCTCCACTTT,CASSLPRGDSPLHF
TRBV9,.,TRBJ2-2,.,TGTGCCAGCAGCGTAGGCCCAGGGGGGGAGCTGTTTTTT,CASSVGPGGELFF
TRBV5-4,.,TRBJ2-1,.,TGTGCCAGCAGCAACGGCGGGACCAAGGGCTCCTACAATGAGCAGTTCTTC,CASSNGGTKGSYNEQFF
TRBV29-1,.,TRBJ1-2,few,TGCAGCGTTGGAGAGGCTGGTGGCTACACCTTC,CSVGEAGGYTF